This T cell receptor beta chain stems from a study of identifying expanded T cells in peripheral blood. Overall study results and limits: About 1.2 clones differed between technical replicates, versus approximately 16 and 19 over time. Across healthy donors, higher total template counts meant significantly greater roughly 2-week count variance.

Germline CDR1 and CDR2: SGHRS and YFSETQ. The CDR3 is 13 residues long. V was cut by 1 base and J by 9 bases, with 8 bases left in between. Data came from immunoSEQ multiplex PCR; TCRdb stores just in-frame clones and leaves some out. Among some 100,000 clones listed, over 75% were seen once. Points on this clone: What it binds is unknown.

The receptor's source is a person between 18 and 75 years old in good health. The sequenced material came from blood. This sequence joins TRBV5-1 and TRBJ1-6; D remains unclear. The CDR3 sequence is CASSLSGFSPLHF. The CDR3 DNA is TGCGCCAGCAGCTTGTCGGGTTTTTCACCCCTCCACTTT.